What follows are 19 T cell receptor beta chains derived from one specimen sequenced in a study of radiation and T cells in renal cell carcinoma. TCRdb's copy holds only in-frame clones and misses some; the assay was immunoSEQ multiplex PCR. The sample consists of 150,000 or so clones, 87% of them appearing once. The time point: blood 2 weeks post-SBRT. Treatment here: 15 Gy SBRT to primary tumor, nephrectomy 4 weeks later. The source was blood, collected from a patient whose treatment included radiotherapy and nephrectomy. These TCRs come from a woman aged 45-60 years with renal cell carcinoma.

This chain joins TRBV4-1 and TRBJ2-6; D gene uncertain. V lost 3 bases and J lost 4, with 19 bases in between. Germline V gene lookup returns CDR1 MGHRA and CDR2 YSYEKL. The CDR3 has 18 amino acids. CDR3 nucleotide sequence: TGCGCCAGCAGCCATACCCCTGCCCCGTATGGCGGGGCCAACGTCCTGACTTTC. Encoded protein: CASSHTPAPYGGANVLTF.

The gene calls are TRBV6-5 and TRBJ1-1, with TRBD1 as a possible D gene (5 bases). The germline V gene has CDR1 MNHEY and CDR2 SVGAGI. This CDR3 is 14 amino acids long. Trimming pared 7 bases from V and 0 bases from J, leaving 12 bases between. The CDR3 region has the DNA TGTGCCAGCAATACAGGTCAGATGAACACTGAAGCTTTCTTT. This sequence encodes CASNTGQMNTEAFF.

The chain combines TRBV7-3 with TRBJ2-7; D gene uncertain. The germline V and J ends were trimmed by 0 bases and 5 bases, with 20 bases remaining between them. CDR1 and CDR2 from the germline V gene are SGHTA and FQGTGA. This CDR3 region has 17 residues. The CDR3 sequence is CASSLTFATPSPDEQYF. The CDR3 DNA follows: TGTGCCAGCAGCTTAACCTTCGCGACACCCAGCCCCGACGAGCAGTACTTC. The full variable domain, with the rest looked up from reference TRBV7-3 and TRBJ2-7, is GAGVSQTPSNKVTEKGKYVELRCDPISGHTALYWYRQSLGQGPEFLIYFQGTGAADDSGLPNDRFFAVRPEGSVSTLKIQRTERGDSAVYLCASSLTFATPSPDEQYFGPGTRLTVT.

The count of this clone is one. CDR3 residues: CASSLGARAVQPQHF. DNA of the CDR3: TGTGCCAGTAGCCTGGGGGCCAGGGCGGTTCAGCCCCAGCATTTT. This chain uses TRBV19 with TRBJ1-5; maybe TRBD1 (6 bases). V dropped 6 bases and J dropped 6 bases, with 18 bases sitting between them. The germline V gene has CDR1 LNHDA and CDR2 SQIVND (reference sequence). The CDR3 runs to 15 residues.

This clone is a singleton in its sample. The CDR3 loop reads CASSKDRGYEQYF. Here the CDR3 DNA reads TGTGCCAGCAGCAAGGACAGGGGCTACGAGCAGTACTTC. The V and J genes are TRBV5-6 and TRBJ2-5, with 9 nucleotides matching TRBD1. The DNA matches TRBJ2-7 better at its end, which makes the J call doubtful. The CDR3 consists of 13 residues. Germline CDR1 reads SGHDT; CDR2 reads YYEEEE.

This clone was seen only once. The chain employs TRBV25-1 and TRBJ2-3, with 8 bases aligning to TRBD1. Per germline, CDR1 MGHDK and CDR2 SYGVNS. Trimming cost V 6 bases and J 2 bases; bases outside gene matches: 1. This CDR3 is built from 13 residues. CDR3: CASRDRVTDTQYF. The CDR3 DNA sequence: TGTGCCAGCAGGGACAGGGTCACAGATACGCAGTATTTT.

The chain recombines TRBV7-3 with TRBJ2-5; D is ambiguous. The V gene lost 5 bases and the J gene lost 5 bases, with 12 bases spanning the gap. Germline CDR1 and CDR2: SGHTA and FQGTGA. The CDR3 length is 13 residues. The CDR3: CASSPVPSETQYF. The CDR3 bases are TGTGCCAGCAGCCCTGTCCCGAGCGAGACCCAGTACTTC.

This rearrangement joins TRBV10-3 to TRBJ2-1; D remains ambiguous. This CDR3 region has 13 residues. Germline V gives CDR1 ENHRY, CDR2 SYGVKD. Trimming stripped 4 bases from V and 11 bases from J, with 15 bases between. Written as DNA, the CDR3 is TGTGCCATCAGTGGGGTGGATTCCGATAAGCAGTTCTTC. It yields the protein CAISGVDSDKQFF.

This chain uses TRBV7-2 with TRBJ2-7; 7 bases line up with TRBD2. The germline V gene encodes CDR1 SGHTA and CDR2 FQGNSA. The CDR3 totals 14 residues. V shed 6 bases and J 2 bases; nucleotides not matched to a gene: 7. Here the CDR3 DNA reads TGTGCCAGCAGAGCCGGGACTATACCCTACGAGCAGTACTTC. This encodes CASRAGTIPYEQYF.

Here the CDR3 reads CASSYSSWGSAEAFF. CDR3 nucleotide sequence: TGTGCCAGCAGTTACTCGAGTTGGGGGAGCGCTGAAGCTTTCTTT. This rearrangement joins TRBV6-5 to TRBJ1-1; possible D gene TRBD1, 5 bases. This CDR3 region has 15 residues. The germline CDR1 and CDR2 sequences are MNHEY and SVGAGI. Trimming shortened V by 0 bases and J by 6 bases, and 14 bases separated the two germline ends.

The count of this clone is one. The rearrangement links TRBV7-2 to TRBJ1-1, with D hard to call. The CDR3 covers 15 residues. Trimming pared 1 base from V and 5 bases from J, leaving 14 bases between. The germline gives CDR1 SGHTA, CDR2 FQGNSA. CDR3 region: CASSLGWGRSTEAFF. As DNA, the CDR3 is TGTGCCAGCAGCTTAGGTTGGGGTAGGAGTACTGAAGCTTTCTTT. The entire variable domain, with the rest obtained from reference TRBV7-2 and TRBJ1-1, is as follows: GAGVSQSPSNKVTEKGKDVELRCDPISGHTALYWYRQSLGQGLEFLIYFQGNSAPDKSGLPSDRFSAERTGGSVSTLTIQRTQQEDSAVYLCASSLGWGRSTEAFFGQGTRLTVV.

The rearrangement links TRBV29-1 to TRBJ1-1, with TRBD1 as a possible D gene (5 bases). This CDR3 spans 11 amino acids. The germline V and J ends were trimmed by 7 bases and 5 bases, with 11 bases remaining between them. CDR1 is SQVTM and CDR2 is ANQGSEA in the germline V gene. CDR3 nucleotides: TGCAGCGCTCAGAGGGGTACTGAAGCTTTCTTT. It encodes CSAQRGTEAFF.

The genes are TRBV19 and TRBJ2-5, with 7 positions matching TRBD1. This CDR3 is built from 13 residues. Trimming removed 8 bases from V and 5 bases from J; junction bases left unmatched: 8. Germline CDR1 LNHDA, CDR2 SQIVND (reference sequence). DNA of the CDR3: TGTGCCAGTGGGATGACAGGGTCGGAGACCCAGTACTTC. It is translated as CASGMTGSETQYF.

The chain has TRBV16 and TRBJ1-2; D remains unclear. The germline V and J ends were trimmed by 2 bases and 0 bases, with 10 bases remaining between them. This CDR3 is built from 15 residues. Germline V lookup: CDR1 KGHSY, CDR2 FQNENV. The CDR3 bases are TGTGCCAGCAGCCAAACATCGCGGGCTAACTATGGCTACACCTTC. Its translation: CASSQTSRANYGYTF.

This chain links TRBV28 with TRBJ2-3; 11 bases are shared with TRBD1. V lost 6 bases and J lost 2; bases outside the gene matches: 7. The CDR3 has 16 amino acids. The V gene's germline CDR1 is MDHEN and CDR2 SYDVKM. In nucleotides, the CDR3 is TGTGCCAGCAGCTACCGGGACAGGGGGAACACAGATACGCAGTATTTT. Protein sequence: CASSYRDRGNTDTQYF. The whole variable domain, filled in from reference TRBV28 and TRBJ2-3, reads DVKVTQSSRYLVKRTGEKVFLECVQDMDHENMFWYRQDPGLGLRLIYFSYDVKMKEKGDIPEGYSVSREKKERFSLILESASTNQTSMYLCASSYRDRGNTDTQYFGPGTRLTVL.

This chain connects TRBV7-9 to TRBJ2-3; 13 nucleotides match TRBD2. The CDR3 extends over 16 amino acids. Germline CDR1 reads SEHNR; CDR2 reads FQNEAQ (reference sequence). With 5 bases clipped from V and 3 bases from J, the junction kept 5 bases outside the gene matches. The CDR3 reads CASSVGLAGVTDTQYF. The CDR3 DNA follows: TGTGCCAGCAGCGTCGGACTAGCGGGGGTTACAGATACGCAGTATTTT.

As for this clone: The sample carries other DNA sequences with the same CDR3. This chain links TRBV5-4 with TRBJ2-7, with 9 bases matching TRBD1. The CDR3 spans 15 residues. Losses at the gene ends were 2 bases for V and 2 bases for J; bases not matched to a gene: 5. Germline CDR1 is SGHNT and CDR2 is YYREEE (reference sequence). The DNA of the CDR3 is TGTGCCAGCAGCTTCCCGGGACAGGGACCCTACGAGCAGTACTTC. As protein: CASSFPGQGPYEQYF.

The J gene is TRBJ1-6, the V gene TRBV15; D unresolved. The CDR3 covers 15 residues. Trimming shortened V by 0 bases and J by 6 bases, and 9 bases separated the two germline ends. From germline, CDR1 is LNHNV and CDR2 YYDKDF (reference sequence). The CDR3 bases are TGTGCCACCAGCAGAGATAGGTTCTCTAATTCACCCCTCCACTTT. Its translation is CATSRDRFSNSPLHF.

The chain carries TRBV7-2 and TRBJ1-5; tentative D call: TRBD1 (6 bases). Trimming removed 1 base at V and 11 bases at J, with 9 bases between. CDR3 size: 12 residues. CDR1 and CDR2 (germline): SGHTA, FQGNSA. CDR3 nucleotides: TGTGCCAGCAGCTTAGAAAGGGGGGCCCAGCATTTT. This gives the protein CASSLERGAQHF.